These 2 T cell receptor beta chains were all obtained from the same sample, sequenced in a study of T cell responses to AZD1222 COVID-19 vaccine. Produced via immunoSEQ multiplex PCR; TCRdb's table is partial and in-frame only. The sample has 140,000 or so clones, around nine tenths seen once. The specimen was peripheral blood, collected on day 0 of AZD1222 vaccination. The receptors were sampled from an adult in good health.

The chain recombines TRBV19 with TRBJ2-7; 10 bases align to TRBD2. The V segment lost 9 bases and the J segment 7 bases; nucleotides outside the gene matches: 12. CDR1 is LNHDA and CDR2 is SQIVND in the germline V gene (reference sequence). The CDR3 has 14 residues. The CDR3 spells CASRAGGMLREQYF. CDR3 coding DNA: TGTGCCAGCCGAGCGGGAGGGATGCTTCGAGAGCAGTACTTC.

The J gene is TRBJ1-1, the V gene TRBV28, with D unresolved. Trimming shortened V by 5 bases and J by 1 base, and 14 bases separated the two germline ends. Germline CDR1 is MDHEN and CDR2 is SYDVKM. CDR3 length: 15 amino acids. The CDR3 DNA is TGTGCCAGCAGTGAGTCGGGTTCGGAGAACACTGAAGCTTTCTTT. Protein sequence: CASSESGSENTEAFF.